This entry describes one T cell receptor beta chain. Its antigen has not been determined. Base-call qualities are not available, and no considerably larger clone is one nucleotide away. The record originates from a study of identical twins (dated by TCRdb to the mid-2010s). Some background on the complete study: To test whether fetal clonotypes persist, this study deep-sequenced TCR alpha and beta repertoires from monozygotic twins, from unrelated adults of various ages, and from cord blood. To rule out contamination, replicate twin experiments were performed at different times with different library preparation protocols. Beyond this particular receptor, the publication reports: A weaker excess of twin sharing was found in beta out-of-frame sequences because the signal-to-noise ratio was lowered by fewer shared sequences. Because the same donors could not be followed over many years, the conclusions depended on cross-sectional statistical analysis. In monozygotic twins, out-of-frame TCR alpha sharing was systematically underestimated by recombination models, although the models agreed with sharing between unrelated individuals. Compared with coincidental sharing between unrelated individuals, out-of-frame TCR alpha sequences shared between twins had an excess of sequences with low generation probability. Abundant cord blood beta clonotypes had fewer insertions, young adult naive repertoires showed a similar but weaker trend, and memory repertoires showed no such trend. Zero-insertion analyses could be partly confounded by invariant T cells such as MAIT and iNKT, although diverse VJ usage argued against such confounding for most clonotypes.

Every donor was a healthy Caucasian. The twin cohort comprised three pairs of female monozygotic twins, all aged about 18 to 29 years. Peripheral blood mononuclear cells were the source from which RNA for the TCR libraries was isolated. The CDR3 numbers 16 residues from cysteine through phenylalanine. The only DNA kept is the CDR3, 48 bases in frame from the first base. The germline V gene (reference sequence) gives CDR1 as DFQATT and CDR2 as SNEGSKA. A distance of 26 bases separates the germline ends of V and J, which lose 6 bases and 6 bases respectively. Libraries were constructed by 5' RACE. The listed sequencing device is Illumina HiSeq 2000. Template switching added a universal primer binding site, and the final cDNA carried a unique molecular identifier that allowed TCR cDNA molecules to be counted accurately. Specific primers in the conserved constant-segment region were used to synthesize first-strand cDNA for TCR alpha and beta chains. To control for contamination, every cDNA library was double barcoded, receiving both a SMART-Mk sample barcode and Illumina barcodes. TruSeq adapter sequences, together with Illumina sample barcodes, were added in two successive PCR steps. Sequencing of the TCR alpha and beta cDNA libraries was done on the Illumina HiSeq platform using custom primers. As for the original processing: MiGEC was used to process raw reads and extract unique molecular identifiers, and MiXCR was used to find CDR3 positions. Recombination models were inferred per individual with the repgenHMM and IGoR tools using an EM algorithm. The analysis of shared clonotypes was done with the tcR package in R, with sharing normalized by the product of cloneset sizes. Out-of-frame nonproductive sequences were analyzed to study raw recombination free of thymic and clonal selection effects. TCRdb applied fastp at Q25 and MiXCR to the public reads, then kept only in-frame beta chains. Entries are consolidated by CDR3 protein sequence, retaining the most common genes and DNA. TCRdb's processing, not the authors' own work, is the source of the V and J calls. The sample table contains roughly 630,000 distinct CDR3 sequences; only one count was recorded for less than 9% of them. Of the sample, roughly 1.6% is held by the ten largest clones.

These same data were also listed under a study on yellow fever vaccine responses in identical twins. In that second paper, the authors write: According to the authors, the vaccine-induced T cell response in identical twins seemed to be partly convergent and partly specific to each individual. Focusing on identical twins, the study followed the T cell clones that responded to the vaccine, and did so with precision.

This receptor was identified in a woman younger than 30 in good health. The receptor chain draws on TRBV20-1 and TRBJ2-5; the D region may be TRBD1 or TRBD2, each matching 5 bases equally. Sequencing was carried out using PBMCs. The CDR3: CSALQSVSGSGKTQYF. The DNA sequence reads TGCAGTGCCCTACAATCTGTATCAGGGAGCGGAAAGACCCAGTACTTC.